Below, 5 T cell receptor beta chains from the same sample are listed, as sequenced in a study of T cell repertoires in aging, cancer and after chemotherapy. Rearranged V-D-J TRB sequences were amplified with a mixed TRB-A/B primer pool. Each CDR3 protein is one row after TCRdb ran MiXCR on the multiplex PCR reads. In the table there are 900 to 1,300 distinct CDR3 sequences, 25% to 30% of which are singletons. The template was genomic DNA from peripheral blood, not RNA. Sequencing was done on a sample of blood. The receptors stem from a human donor with a blood cancer.

By sample share, this clonotype is medium-sized. The CDR3 spells CASSGIGAGNTIYF. For the CDR3, the DNA is TGCGCCAGCAGCGGAATAGGTGCTGGAAACACCATATATTTT. This chain connects TRBV5-1 to TRBJ1-3; no reliable D call. The germline V gene encodes CDR1 SGHRS and CDR2 YFSETQ. Trimming cost V 4 bases and J 2 bases, with 10 bases left between them. The CDR3 loop spans 14 amino acids.

This clonotype is labeled as large. This chain uses TRBV20-1 with TRBJ2-3; D not resolved. V was cut by 4 bases and J by 0 bases, with 8 bases left in between. Germline lookup yields CDR1 DFQATT and CDR2 SNEGSKA (reference sequence). The CDR3 runs to 13 residues. In DNA, the CDR3 is TGCAGTGCTATCACGGACAGCACAGATACGCAGTATTTT. Its protein product is CSAITDSTDTQYF.

This clonotype is labeled as large. The chain has TRBV30 and TRBJ1-2; D call uncertain. Trimming cost V 1 base and J 2 bases, with 5 bases left between them. Germline V gives CDR1 GTSNPN, CDR2 SVGIG (reference sequence). This CDR3 region has 12 residues. This CDR3 is CAWSGRNYGYTF. The DNA for the CDR3 is TGTGCCTGGAGTGGCCGGAACTATGGCTACACCTTC.

J is TRBJ1-1 and V is TRBV28; D gene ambiguous. This CDR3 contains 14 residues. CDR1 and CDR2 (germline): MDHEN, SYDVKM. The V end lost 5 bases, the J end lost 4 bases, and 14 bases lay between the germline ends. The CDR3 DNA follows: TGTGCCAGCAGTCTCCCCCAGGTTCCCACTGAAGCTTTCTTT. This sequence encodes CASSLPQVPTEAFF.

The chain employs TRBV6-2 or TRBV6-3 and TRBJ2-3, with TRBD2 matching 10 bases. With 4 bases clipped from V and 4 bases from J, the junction kept 8 bases outside the gene matches. The V gene's germline CDR1 is MNHEY and CDR2 SVGEGT. The CDR3 sequence is 16 residues long. In nucleotides, the CDR3 is TGTGCCAGCAGTTCTCCAAGCGGGAGGGCCGCAGATACGCAGTATTTT. It specifies CASSSPSGRAADTQYF.